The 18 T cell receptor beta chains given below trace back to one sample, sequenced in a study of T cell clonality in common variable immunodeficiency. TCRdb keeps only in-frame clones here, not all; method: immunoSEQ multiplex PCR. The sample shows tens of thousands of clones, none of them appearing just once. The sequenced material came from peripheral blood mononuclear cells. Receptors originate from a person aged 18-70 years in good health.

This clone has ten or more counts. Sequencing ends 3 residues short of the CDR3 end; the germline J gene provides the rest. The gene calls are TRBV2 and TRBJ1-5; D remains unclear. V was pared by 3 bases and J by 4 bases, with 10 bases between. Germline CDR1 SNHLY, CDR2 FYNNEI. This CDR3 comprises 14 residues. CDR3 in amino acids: CASSEGRLNQPQHF. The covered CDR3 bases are TGTGCCAGCAGTGAGGGCAGATTGAATCAGCCC.

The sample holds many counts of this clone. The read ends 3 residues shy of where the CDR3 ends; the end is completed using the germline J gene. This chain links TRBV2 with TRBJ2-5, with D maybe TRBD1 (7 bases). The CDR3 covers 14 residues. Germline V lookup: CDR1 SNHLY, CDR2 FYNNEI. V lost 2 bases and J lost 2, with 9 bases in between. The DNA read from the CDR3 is TGTGCCAGCAGTGAACAGGGGGGACAAGAGACC. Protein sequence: CASSEQGGQET. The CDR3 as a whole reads CASSEQGGQETQYF.

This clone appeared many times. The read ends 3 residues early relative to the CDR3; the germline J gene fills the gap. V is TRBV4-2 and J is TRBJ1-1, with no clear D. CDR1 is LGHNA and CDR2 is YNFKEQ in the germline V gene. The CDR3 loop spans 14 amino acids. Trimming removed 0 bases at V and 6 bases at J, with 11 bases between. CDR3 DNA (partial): TGTGCCAGCAGCCAAGATTTGGTGCGAGCTGAA. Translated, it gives CASSQDLVRAE. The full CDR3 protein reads CASSQDLVRAEAFF.

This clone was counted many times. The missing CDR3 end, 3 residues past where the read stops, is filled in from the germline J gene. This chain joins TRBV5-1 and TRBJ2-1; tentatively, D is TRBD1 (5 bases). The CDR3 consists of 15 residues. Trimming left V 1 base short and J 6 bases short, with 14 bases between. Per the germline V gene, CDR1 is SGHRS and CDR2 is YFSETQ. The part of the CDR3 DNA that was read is TGCGCCAGCAGCTTGAGGGGCCGTACCCTCAATGAG. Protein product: CASSLRGRTLNE. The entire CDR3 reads CASSLRGRTLNEQFF.

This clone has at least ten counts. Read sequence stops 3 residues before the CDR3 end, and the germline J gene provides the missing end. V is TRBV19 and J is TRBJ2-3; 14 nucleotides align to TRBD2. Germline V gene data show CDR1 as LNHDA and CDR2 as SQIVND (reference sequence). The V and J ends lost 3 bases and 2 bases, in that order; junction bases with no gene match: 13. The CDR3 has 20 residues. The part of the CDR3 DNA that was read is TGTGCCAGTAGTATTCCCCTTGGACTAGCGGGAGGCTCCCTCACAGATACG. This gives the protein CASSIPLGLAGGSLTDT. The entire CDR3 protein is CASSIPLGLAGGSLTDTQYF.

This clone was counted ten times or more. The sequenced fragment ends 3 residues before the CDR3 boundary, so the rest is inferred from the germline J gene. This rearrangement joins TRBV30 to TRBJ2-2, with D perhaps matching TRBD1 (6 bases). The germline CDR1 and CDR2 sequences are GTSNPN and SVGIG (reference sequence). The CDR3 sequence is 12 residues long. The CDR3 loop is CAWSLSTGTLFF. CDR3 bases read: TGTGCCTGGAGCTTATCGACAGGAACG.

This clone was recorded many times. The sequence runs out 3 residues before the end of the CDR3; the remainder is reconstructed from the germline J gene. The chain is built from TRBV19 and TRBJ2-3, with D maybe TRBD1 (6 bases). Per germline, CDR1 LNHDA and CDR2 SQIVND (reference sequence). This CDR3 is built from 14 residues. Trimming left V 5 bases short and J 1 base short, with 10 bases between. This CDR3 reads CASSSGARTDTQYF. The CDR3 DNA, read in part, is TGTGCCAGTAGTTCAGGGGCACGCACAGATACG. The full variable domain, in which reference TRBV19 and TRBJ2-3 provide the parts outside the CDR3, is DGGITQSPKYLFRKEGQNVTLSCEQNLNHDAMYWYRQDPGQGLRLIYYSQIVNDFQKGDIAEGYSVSREKKESFPLTVTSAQKNPTAFYLCASSSGARTDTQYFGPGTRLTVL.

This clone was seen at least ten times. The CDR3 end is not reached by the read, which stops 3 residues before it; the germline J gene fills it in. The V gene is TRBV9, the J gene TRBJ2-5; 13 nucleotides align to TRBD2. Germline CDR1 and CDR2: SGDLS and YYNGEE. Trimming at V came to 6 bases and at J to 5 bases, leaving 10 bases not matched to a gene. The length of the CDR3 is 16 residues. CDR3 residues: CASTPGLAGRRETQYF. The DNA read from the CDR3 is TGTGCCAGCACTCCGGGACTAGCGGGGCGGAGGGAGACC.

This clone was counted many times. The CDR3 bases that were read are TGCAGCGTTGAAATAGGGTCAGATACG. As protein: CSVEIGSDT. The CDR3 in its entirety is CSVEIGSDTQYF. This chain links TRBV29-1 with TRBJ2-3; D is uncertain. The read ends 3 residues early relative to the CDR3; the germline J gene fills the gap. The V and J ends lost 2 bases and 4 bases respectively, with 7 bases between them. CDR3 size: 12 residues. The germline V gene encodes CDR1 SQVTM and CDR2 ANQGSEA.

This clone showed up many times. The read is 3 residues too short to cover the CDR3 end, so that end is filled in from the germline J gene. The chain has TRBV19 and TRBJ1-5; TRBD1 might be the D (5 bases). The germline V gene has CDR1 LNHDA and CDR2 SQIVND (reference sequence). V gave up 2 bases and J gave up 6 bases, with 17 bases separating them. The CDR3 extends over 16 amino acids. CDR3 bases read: TGTGCCAGTAGTATAATCGGCCAGGGTCCGAGTCAGCCC. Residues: CASSIIGQGPSQP. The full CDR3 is CASSIIGQGPSQPQHF.

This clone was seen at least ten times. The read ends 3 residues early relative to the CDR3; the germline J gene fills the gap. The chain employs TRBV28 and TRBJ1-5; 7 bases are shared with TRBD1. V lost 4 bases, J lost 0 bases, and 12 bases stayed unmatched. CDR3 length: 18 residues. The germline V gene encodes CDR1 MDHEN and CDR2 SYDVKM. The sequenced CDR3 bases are TGTGCCAGCAGTTCCTCCGGGACAGCGGCATATAGCAATCAGCCC. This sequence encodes CASSSSGTAAYSNQP. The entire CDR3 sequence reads CASSSSGTAAYSNQPQHF.

Here the CDR3 reads CASSMRLDVSDYTF. CDR3 DNA (partial): TGTGCCAGTAGTATGAGACTAGATGTCTCCGAC. The chain links TRBV19 to TRBJ1-2; no definite D call. From the germline J gene comes the end of the CDR3, since the read stops 3 residues before it. Germline assignment: CDR1 LNHDA and CDR2 SQIVND (reference sequence). The CDR3 is 14 residues long.

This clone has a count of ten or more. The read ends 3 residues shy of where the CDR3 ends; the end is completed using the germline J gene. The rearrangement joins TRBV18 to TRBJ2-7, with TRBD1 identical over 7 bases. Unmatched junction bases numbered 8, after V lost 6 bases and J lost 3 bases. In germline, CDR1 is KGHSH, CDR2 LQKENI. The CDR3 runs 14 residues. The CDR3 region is CASSSGTADYEQYF. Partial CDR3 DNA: TGTGCCAGCTCGTCCGGGACAGCCGACTACGAG.

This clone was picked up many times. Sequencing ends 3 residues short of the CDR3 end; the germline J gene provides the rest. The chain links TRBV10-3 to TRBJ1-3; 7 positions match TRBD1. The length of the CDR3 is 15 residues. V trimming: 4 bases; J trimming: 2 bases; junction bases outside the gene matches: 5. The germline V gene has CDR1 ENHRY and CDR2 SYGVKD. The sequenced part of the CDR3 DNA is TGTGCCATCAGTGGGGAGACAGGGACTGGAAACACC. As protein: CAISGETGTGNT. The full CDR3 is CAISGETGTGNTIYF.

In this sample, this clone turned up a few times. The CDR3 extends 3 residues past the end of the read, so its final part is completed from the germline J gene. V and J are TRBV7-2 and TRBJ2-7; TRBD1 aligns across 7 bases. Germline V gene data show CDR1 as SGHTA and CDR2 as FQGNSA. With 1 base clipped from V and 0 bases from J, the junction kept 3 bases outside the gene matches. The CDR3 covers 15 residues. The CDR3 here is CASSLVGTASYEQYF. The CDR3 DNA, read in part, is TGTGCCAGCAGCTTAGTTGGGACAGCCTCCTACGAG.

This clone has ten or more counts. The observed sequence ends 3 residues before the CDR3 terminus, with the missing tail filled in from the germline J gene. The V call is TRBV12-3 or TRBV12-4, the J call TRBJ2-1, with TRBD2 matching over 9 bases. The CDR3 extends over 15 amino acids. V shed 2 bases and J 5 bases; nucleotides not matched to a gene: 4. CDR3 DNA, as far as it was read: TGTGCCAGCAGTTTACGGGCTAGCGGGAACAATGAG. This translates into CASSLRASGNNE. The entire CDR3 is CASSLRASGNNEQFF.

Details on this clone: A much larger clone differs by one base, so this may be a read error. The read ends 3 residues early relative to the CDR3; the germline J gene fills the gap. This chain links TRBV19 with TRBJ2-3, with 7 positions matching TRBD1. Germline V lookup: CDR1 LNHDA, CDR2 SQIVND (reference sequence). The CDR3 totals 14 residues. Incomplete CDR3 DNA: TGTGCCAGTTGGACAGGACATAGCAATCAGCCG. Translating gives CASWTGHSNQP. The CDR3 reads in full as CASWTGHSNQPQYF.

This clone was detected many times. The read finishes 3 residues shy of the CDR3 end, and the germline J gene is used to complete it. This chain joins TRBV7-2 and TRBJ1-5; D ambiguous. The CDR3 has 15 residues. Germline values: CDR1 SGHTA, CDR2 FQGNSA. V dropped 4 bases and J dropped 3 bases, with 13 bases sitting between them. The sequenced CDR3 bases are TGTGCCAGCAGCTGGGCTACGAGTACCAATCAGCCC. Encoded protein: CASSWATSTNQP. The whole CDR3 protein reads CASSWATSTNQPQHF. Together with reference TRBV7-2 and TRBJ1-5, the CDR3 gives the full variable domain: GAGVSQSPSNKVTEKGKDVELRCDPISGHTALYWYRQSLGQGLEFLIYFQGNSAPDKSGLPSDRFSAERTGGSVSTLTIQRTQQEDSAVYLCASSWATSTNQPQHFGDGTRLSIL.